This is a list of T cell receptor beta chains from one sample in a study of CD8 T cells in Susac syndrome. TCRdb reprocessed the immunoSEQ multiplex PCR reads via MiXCR and lists one record per CDR3 protein. The sample includes hundreds of thousands of distinct CDR3 sequences, around 84% of them seen just once. The specimen sequenced was CD8+ T cells from PBMCs. The receptors were sampled from a human donor with multiple sclerosis. The CDR3 runs from the conserved cysteine through the conserved F or W. The order of the fields is J gene, clone size, D gene, V gene, CDR3 protein, CDR3 DNA. D genes are given only for firm matches. The listing skips clone size in some rows; elsewhere it reads once, few, many or a size class.

J gene: TRBJ2-5
clone size: NA
D gene: NA
V gene: TRBV10-3
CDR3 protein: CAIRVGFGRSETQYF
CDR3 DNA: TGTGCCATCCGGGTTGGATTTGGCCGGTCAGAGACCCAGTACTTC

J gene: TRBJ1-1
clone size: once
D gene: TRBD1
V gene: TRBV7-8
CDR3 protein: CASSLALDREGSTEAFF
CDR3 DNA: TGTGCCAGCAGCTTAGCCCTAGACAGGGAAGGGAGCACTGAAGCTTTCTTT

J gene: TRBJ1-5
clone size: NA
D gene: NA
V gene: TRBV28
CDR3 protein: CASSLPRKSNQPQHF
CDR3 DNA: TGTGCCAGCAGTTTACCCCGGAAAAGCAATCAGCCCCAGCATTTT

J gene: TRBJ2-7
clone size: NA
D gene: TRBD1
V gene: TRBV2
CDR3 protein: CASSEQTHRGYEQYF
CDR3 DNA: TGTGCCAGCAGTGAACAGACCCACAGGGGATACGAGCAGTACTTC

J gene: TRBJ2-1
clone size: NA
D gene: TRBD2
V gene: TRBV13
CDR3 protein: CASSLSGLTSGTSSYNEQFF
CDR3 DNA: TGTGCCAGCAGCCTTTCCGGCCTCACTAGCGGCACCAGCTCCTACAATGAGCAGTTCTTC

J gene: TRBJ2-7
clone size: NA
D gene: TRBD2
V gene: TRBV13
CDR3 protein: CASSSGLAVEQYF
CDR3 DNA: TGTGCCAGCAGCTCGGGACTAGCGGTCGAGCAGTACTTC

J gene: TRBJ1-2
clone size: NA
D gene: NA
V gene: TRBV30
CDR3 protein: CAWSFDRTYGYTF
CDR3 DNA: TGTGCCTGGAGCTTTGACAGGACCTATGGCTACACCTTC

J gene: TRBJ1-1
clone size: NA
D gene: NA
V gene: TRBV29-1
CDR3 protein: CSVEGGRRTEAFF
CDR3 DNA: TGCAGCGTCGAGGGGGGAAGGCGGACTGAAGCTTTCTTT

J gene: TRBJ2-5
clone size: NA
D gene: TRBD1
V gene: TRBV27
CDR3 protein: CASSPRDRLETQYF
CDR3 DNA: TGTGCCAGCAGTCCGCGGGACAGGCTGGAGACCCAGTACTTC

J gene: TRBJ2-1
clone size: NA
D gene: TRBD1
V gene: TRBV27
CDR3 protein: CASSFLGQGTEQFF
CDR3 DNA: TGTGCCAGCAGTTTTCTAGGACAGGGTACGGAGCAGTTCTTC

J gene: TRBJ2-5
clone size: NA
D gene: NA
V gene: TRBV12-3/TRBV12-4
CDR3 protein: CASNLKNRDGETQYF
CDR3 DNA: TGTGCCAGCAACCTAAAAAACAGGGACGGGGAGACCCAGTACTTC